Each of the 16 T cell receptor beta chains below was sequenced from the same sample in a study of CD8 T cells in ankylosing spondylitis (dated by TCRdb to about 2017). Here is what the overall study found, with its caveats: A TCR beta motif made up of several highly homologous amino acid variants appeared to be characteristic of blood from ankylosing spondylitis patients.

The antigens of these receptors remain unknown. The library was produced with 5' RACE. The data were produced on an Illumina HiSeq 2500. TCRdb took the public reads, trimmed them with fastp at Q25, ran MiXCR for clone calling and kept in-frame beta chains. One record per CDR3 amino acid sequence lists the most common genes and DNA. This sample has around 770,000 distinct CDR3 sequences in its table, and 12% of those were observed once. Jointly, the top ten make up 0.45% to 0.6% of the sample. The sequenced sample was blood, either unsorted or a sorted T cell fraction (not recorded which). Receptor source: a male donor with ankylosing spondylitis.

CDR3: CASSFDGTNTEAFF. CDR3 nucleotides: TGCGCCAGCAGCTTCGACGGAACGAACACTGAAGCTTTCTTT. The rearrangement links TRBV5-1 to TRBJ1-1; D unresolved. The CDR3 extends over 14 amino acids. The V end was cut by 2 bases, the J end by 1 base, with 9 bases between. Looked up from germline, CDR1 is SGHRS and CDR2 is YFSETQ.

There are a few counts of this clonotype. The CDR3 DNA follows: TGTGCCAGCAGCTTGGCTCCTTTCGGAGTCTACGAGCAGTACTTC. Its translation: CASSLAPFGVYEQYF. The chain combines TRBV5-5 with TRBJ2-7; D ambiguous. Trimming cost V 0 bases and J 3 bases, with 13 bases left between them. The CDR3 sequence is 15 residues long. Germline V gene data show CDR1 as SGHKS and CDR2 as YYEKEE (reference sequence).

The genes are TRBV28 and TRBJ1-3; D gene ambiguous. The CDR3 spans 14 residues. The V end lost 4 bases, the J end lost 0 bases, and 7 bases lay between the germline ends. Germline V gene lookup returns CDR1 MDHEN and CDR2 SYDVKM. CDR3 sequence reads: CASSSIVSGNTIYF. The CDR3 DNA follows: TGTGCCAGCAGTTCTATCGTCTCTGGAAACACCATATATTTT. Full variable domain (missing parts from reference TRBV28 and TRBJ1-3): DVKVTQSSRYLVKRTGEKVFLECVQDMDHENMFWYRQDPGLGLRLIYFSYDVKMKEKGDIPEGYSVSREKKERFSLILESASTNQTSMYLCASSSIVSGNTIYFGEGSWLTVV.

Only a few counts were recorded for this clonotype. V gene TRBV5-1 combines with J gene TRBJ1-2; D remains ambiguous. The germline gives CDR1 SGHRS, CDR2 YFSETQ. The CDR3 runs to 11 residues. With 5 bases removed from V and 4 bases from J, the gap between germline ends came to 6 bases. CDR3 DNA sequence: TGCGCCAGCAGGGACGGCTATGGCTACACCTTC. It translates to CASRDGYGYTF. The full variable domain, rest sourced from reference TRBV5-1 and TRBJ1-2, is KAGVTQTPRYLIKTRGQQVTLSCSPISGHRSVSWYQQTPGQGLQFLFEYFSETQRNKGNFPGRFSGRQFSNSRSEMNVSTLELGDSALYLCASRDGYGYTFGSGTRLTVV.

The chain joins TRBV5-5 to TRBJ2-7, with TRBD2 matching over 7 bases. V dropped 3 bases and J dropped 2; count of bases not matched to a gene: 11. Germline V CDR1 and CDR2: SGHKS, YYEKEE (reference sequence). There are 16 residues in the CDR3. For the CDR3, the DNA is TGTGCCAGCAGCTCCCGCGGCGGGAGAGCCCCCTACGAGCAGTACTTC. It is translated as CASSSRGGRAPYEQYF.

This chain links TRBV20-1 with TRBJ2-1, with TRBD2 matching 7 bases. Germline loops: CDR1 DFQATT, CDR2 SNEGSKA (reference sequence). CDR3 length: 14 amino acids. Trimming took 7 bases from V and 7 from J; bases not matched to a gene: 13. CDR3 in DNA: TGCAGTGTTAAGGGACTAACGCGTAGTAATGAGCAGTTCTTC. The encoded protein is CSVKGLTRSNEQFF.

About this clonotype: This likely comes from a read error, as the CDR3 has no conserved phenylalanine or tryptophan at its end. V usage is TRBV28 and J usage is TRBJ2-1, with D hard to call. Trimming cost V 5 bases and J 1 base, with 6 bases left between them. Germline V lookup: CDR1 MDHEN, CDR2 SYDVKM. This CDR3 is 13 amino acids long. The CDR3 sequence: CASSGWSYNEQFL. CDR3 in DNA: TGTGCCAGCAGTGGCTGGTCCTACAATGAGCAGTTCCTC.

This clonotype showed up many times. The chain uses TRBV29-1 and TRBJ2-6, with D possibly being TRBD2 (6 bases). CDR1 and CDR2 from the germline V gene are SQVTM and ANQGSEA. The ends were cut back, 4 bases at V and 4 bases at J, with 11 bases in the middle. The CDR3 length is 14 residues. CDR3 nucleotides: TGCAGCGTTGCTGGGGGGTACGGGGCCAACGTCCTGACTTTC. Translated, it gives CSVAGGYGANVLTF.

The chain is built from TRBV5-5 and TRBJ1-4, with D possibly matching TRBD1 (6 bases). The germline V gene encodes CDR1 SGHKS and CDR2 YYEKEE (reference sequence). The V gene lost 5 bases and the J gene lost 12 bases, with 17 bases spanning the gap. This CDR3 has 13 residues. The CDR3 protein is CASSLYTGMELFF. In nucleotides, the CDR3 is TGTGCCAGCAGTTTGTATACAGGGATGGAACTGTTTTTT.

This chain connects TRBV28 to TRBJ2-7; no definite D call. CDR3 length: 15 residues. Germline V CDR1 and CDR2: MDHEN, SYDVKM. V was cut by 8 bases and J by 2 bases, with 19 bases left in between. Written as DNA, the CDR3 is TGTGCCAGCCTTTCCCCAGCAGATTTCACCTACGAGCAGTACTTC. This codes for CASLSPADFTYEQYF.

Here the CDR3 reads CASSRTSNEQFF. The CDR3 coding sequence is TGTGCCAGCAGCCGGACTAGTAATGAGCAGTTCTTC. This sequence joins TRBV13 and TRBJ2-1, with 7 bases lining up with TRBD2. Trimming at V came to 5 bases and at J to 7 bases, leaving 2 bases not matched to a gene. In germline, CDR1 is PRHDT, CDR2 FYEKMQ (reference sequence). The CDR3 length is 12 residues.

The V gene is TRBV4-2, the J gene TRBJ2-1; TRBD2 matches at 8 bases. The CDR3 length is 17 residues. Germline values: CDR1 LGHNA, CDR2 YNFKEQ. V lost 0 bases and J lost 6; bases outside the gene matches: 10. The CDR3 DNA follows: TGTGCCAGCAGCCAAGACTTGCCAGCGGGAGAGTTCAATGAGCAGTTCTTC. Translation: CASSQDLPAGEFNEQFF.

V gene TRBV20-1 combines with J gene TRBJ2-1; 8 bases are a match to TRBD2. Germline trimming cut 4 bases from V and 3 bases from J; bases unmatched to any gene: 2. Germline CDR1 DFQATT, CDR2 SNEGSKA (reference sequence). The CDR3 loop spans 13 amino acids. The CDR3 DNA follows: TGCAGTGCTAAAGCGGGGGTCTACAATGAGCAGTTCTTC. Protein sequence: CSAKAGVYNEQFF.

This clonotype appeared many times. This chain links TRBV29-1 with TRBJ2-7, with D unresolved. CDR3 length: 12 amino acids. V lost 5 bases and J 2 bases, leaving 10 bases between the germline ends. Germline V gene sequence: CDR1 SQVTM, CDR2 ANQGSEA. The CDR3 DNA reads as TGCAGCGTTTCTGATTTAGCCTACGAGCAGTACTTC. It yields the protein CSVSDLAYEQYF.

This clonotype appeared a few times. This chain links TRBV20-1 with TRBJ2-1; 10 nucleotides agree with TRBD1. The germline V gene has CDR1 DFQATT and CDR2 SNEGSKA (reference sequence). V shed 3 bases and J 8 bases; nucleotides not matched to a gene: 4. The CDR3 contains 13 residues. The CDR3 DNA reads TGCAGTGCTAGGGACAGGGGGAGGGATGAGCAGTTCTTC. It translates to CSARDRGRDEQFF.

To note about this clonotype: Germline and junction disagree at one end, which may indicate a read error. The V call is TRBV7-9, the J call TRBJ2-3; a possible D gene is TRBD2 (6 bases). The CDR3 covers 15 residues. Germline values: CDR1 SEHNR, CDR2 FQNEAQ (reference sequence). The CDR3 region is CASSLTLARGDTQYF. CDR3 in DNA: TGTGCCAGTAGCTTAACACTAGCCCGTGGAGATACGCAGTATTTT.